The rows below give T cell receptor beta chains drawn from one sample of a study of cytomegalovirus exposure and HLA in healthy donors. Clones were read by immunoSEQ multiplex PCR, and TCRdb kept only the in-frame ones, dropping some. The data hold around 250,000 clones, with nearly 90% observed a single time. Specimen: PBMCs. All receptors come from a woman aged 18-30 years in good health and CMV-seronegative. Each CDR3 is given with its conserved first and last residue. Each record gives: clone size, D gene, V gene, J gene, CDR3 protein, CDR3 DNA. The D gene is left open where the match is weak. The size field is filled for only some rows; it gives once, few, many or a size class.

clone_size: NA; d_call: NA; v_call: TRBV29-1; j_call: TRBJ1-1; cdr3_aa: CSVEGWRGGGTEAFF; cdr3_nt: TGCAGCGTTGAGGGCTGGAGGGGTGGAGGCACTGAAGCTTTCTTT
clone_size: NA; d_call: TRBD1; v_call: TRBV28; j_call: TRBJ1-6; cdr3_aa: CASKGADRDGSPLHF; cdr3_nt: TGTGCCAGCAAAGGAGCGGACAGGGACGGTTCACCCCTCCACTTT
clone_size: once; d_call: NA; v_call: TRBV11-2; j_call: TRBJ2-7; cdr3_aa: CASSLLAGPHEQYF; cdr3_nt: TGTGCCAGCAGCTTATTGGCAGGGCCTCACGAGCAGTACTTC
clone_size: NA; d_call: TRBD1; v_call: TRBV5-4; j_call: TRBJ2-2; cdr3_aa: CASSSGQIYTGELFF; cdr3_nt: TGTGCCAGCAGCTCGGGACAGATTTACACCGGGGAGCTGTTTTTT
clone_size: once; d_call: NA; v_call: TRBV29-1; j_call: TRBJ1-2; cdr3_aa: CSVLEGRNYGYTF; cdr3_nt: TGCAGCGTTCTCGAGGGTAGGAACTATGGCTACACCTTC
clone_size: NA; d_call: TRBD1; v_call: TRBV7-2; j_call: TRBJ1-5; cdr3_aa: CASSLGDRGSNQPQHF; cdr3_nt: TGTGCCAGCAGCTTAGGGGACAGGGGTAGCAATCAGCCCCAGCATTTT
clone_size: NA; d_call: TRBD1; v_call: TRBV9; j_call: TRBJ1-6; cdr3_aa: CASSAPGQGDNSPLHF; cdr3_nt: TGTGCCAGCAGCGCCCCGGGACAGGGGGATAATTCACCCCTCCACTTT
clone_size: NA; d_call: TRBD1; v_call: TRBV2; j_call: TRBJ1-5; cdr3_aa: CASSKGTGESWDQPQHF; cdr3_nt: TGTGCCAGCAGCAAAGGGACAGGGGAAAGTTGGGATCAGCCCCAGCATTTT
clone_size: NA; d_call: TRBD1; v_call: TRBV6-6; j_call: TRBJ2-1; cdr3_aa: CASNLQGANNEQFF; cdr3_nt: TGTGCCAGCAACCTACAGGGGGCGAACAATGAGCAGTTCTTC
clone_size: NA; d_call: NA; v_call: TRBV27; j_call: TRBJ2-1; cdr3_aa: CASCQAGSYNEQFF; cdr3_nt: TGTGCCAGTTGCCAGGCCGGCTCCTACAATGAGCAGTTCTTC
clone_size: NA; d_call: TRBD1; v_call: TRBV7-6; j_call: TRBJ2-5; cdr3_aa: CASSPWDRSGETQYF; cdr3_nt: TGTGCCAGCAGCCCTTGGGACAGGAGCGGAGAGACCCAGTACTTC
clone_size: once; d_call: TRBD1; v_call: TRBV28; j_call: TRBJ1-5; cdr3_aa: CASRQDRGVQPQHF; cdr3_nt: TGTGCCAGCAGACAGGACAGGGGAGTTCAGCCCCAGCATTTT
clone_size: NA; d_call: TRBD1; v_call: TRBV10-3; j_call: TRBJ1-2; cdr3_aa: CAISGQGLNYGYTF; cdr3_nt: TGTGCCATCAGTGGACAGGGCCTAAACTATGGCTACACCTTC
clone_size: NA; d_call: NA; v_call: TRBV27; j_call: TRBJ2-7; cdr3_aa: CASSFRGAHEQYF; cdr3_nt: TGTGCCAGCAGTTTCCGGGGGGCCCACGAGCAGTACTTC
clone_size: NA; d_call: TRBD2; v_call: TRBV19; j_call: TRBJ2-2; cdr3_aa: CASSPPGGITGELFF; cdr3_nt: TGTGCCAGTAGTCCCCCGGGGGGGATCACCGGGGAGCTGTTTTTT
clone_size: few; d_call: NA; v_call: TRBV7-6; j_call: TRBJ2-5; cdr3_aa: CASSLEPLQETQYF; cdr3_nt: TGTGCCAGCAGCTTAGAGCCATTACAAGAGACCCAGTACTTC
clone_size: NA; d_call: NA; v_call: TRBV13; j_call: TRBJ2-1; cdr3_aa: CASSPGGNEQFF; cdr3_nt: TGTGCCAGCAGCCCAGGAGGCAATGAGCAGTTCTTC
clone_size: NA; d_call: NA; v_call: TRBV7-8; j_call: TRBJ1-2; cdr3_aa: CASSLEQDSYGYTF; cdr3_nt: TGTGCCAGCAGCTTAGAGCAGGACAGCTATGGCTACACCTTC
clone_size: NA; d_call: NA; v_call: TRBV6-5; j_call: TRBJ2-7; cdr3_aa: CASIGSSARRYEQYF; cdr3_nt: TGTGCCAGCATCGGATCTAGCGCCCGTCGCTACGAGCAGTACTTC
clone_size: few; d_call: NA; v_call: TRBV28; j_call: TRBJ2-3; cdr3_aa: CASLPLGGSRDTQYF; cdr3_nt: TGTGCCAGCCTACCCCTCGGCGGGTCTAGAGATACGCAGTATTTT
clone_size: NA; d_call: TRBD1; v_call: TRBV5-1; j_call: TRBJ1-4; cdr3_aa: CASKFAGQGYEKLFF; cdr3_nt: TGCGCCAGCAAATTCGCCGGACAGGGGTATGAAAAACTGTTTTTT
clone_size: once; d_call: TRBD1; v_call: TRBV30; j_call: TRBJ2-1; cdr3_aa: CAWSIHRDRGNNEQFF; cdr3_nt: TGTGCCTGGAGTATCCACCGGGACAGGGGGAACAATGAGCAGTTCTTC
clone_size: NA; d_call: TRBD2; v_call: TRBV11-2; j_call: TRBJ2-7; cdr3_aa: CASSIIRTSGGSYEQYF; cdr3_nt: TGTGCCAGCAGTATTATCCGGACTAGCGGGGGATCATACGAGCAGTACTTC
clone_size: NA; d_call: TRBD2; v_call: TRBV4-3; j_call: TRBJ2-7; cdr3_aa: CASSRGGGSYEQYF; cdr3_nt: TGCGCCAGCAGCCGCGGGGGAGGGTCCTACGAGCAGTACTTC
clone_size: NA; d_call: TRBD2; v_call: TRBV13; j_call: TRBJ2-1; cdr3_aa: CASRLTSGAQNEQFF; cdr3_nt: TGTGCCAGCAGACTCACTAGCGGGGCTCAAAATGAGCAGTTCTTC
clone_size: NA; d_call: NA; v_call: TRBV19; j_call: TRBJ2-1; cdr3_aa: CASSIDRGSNEQFF; cdr3_nt: TGTGCCAGTAGTATAGATCGTGGGAGCAATGAGCAGTTCTTC
clone_size: NA; d_call: NA; v_call: TRBV28; j_call: TRBJ2-5; cdr3_aa: CASSWRGGETQYF; cdr3_nt: TGTGCCAGCAGTTGGAGGGGAGGAGAGACCCAGTACTTC
clone_size: NA; d_call: TRBD2; v_call: TRBV27; j_call: TRBJ2-5; cdr3_aa: CASSSASGGILAGETQYF; cdr3_nt: TGTGCCAGCAGTTCCGCTAGCGGGGGCATCCTTGCGGGGGAGACCCAGTACTTC
clone_size: once; d_call: NA; v_call: TRBV27; j_call: TRBJ2-7; cdr3_aa: CASSRDTSYEQYF; cdr3_nt: TGTGCCAGCAGTAGGGACACGTCCTACGAGCAGTACTTC
clone_size: NA; d_call: TRBD1; v_call: TRBV5-4; j_call: TRBJ1-2; cdr3_aa: CASSRDRGLYYGYTF; cdr3_nt: TGTGCCAGCAGCCGCGACAGGGGCCTATACTATGGCTACACCTTC
clone_size: NA; d_call: TRBD2; v_call: TRBV11-3; j_call: TRBJ2-2; cdr3_aa: CASSPTGLAENTGELFF; cdr3_nt: TGTGCCAGCAGCCCAACCGGACTAGCGGAGAACACCGGGGAGCTGTTTTTT
clone_size: NA; d_call: NA; v_call: TRBV4-3; j_call: TRBJ2-7; cdr3_aa: CASSQVGSMGYEQYF; cdr3_nt: TGCGCCAGCAGCCAAGTCGGGAGTATGGGCTACGAGCAGTACTTC
clone_size: NA; d_call: TRBD2; v_call: TRBV28; j_call: TRBJ2-1; cdr3_aa: CASSPRLAGRNEQFF; cdr3_nt: TGTGCCAGCAGTCCCAGGCTAGCGGGGCGGAATGAGCAGTTCTTC
clone_size: once; d_call: NA; v_call: TRBV11-2; j_call: TRBJ2-2; cdr3_aa: CASSQGTGTGELFF; cdr3_nt: TGTGCCAGCAGCCAGGGTACAGGGACCGGGGAGCTGTTTTTT
clone_size: NA; d_call: NA; v_call: TRBV30; j_call: TRBJ1-5; cdr3_aa: CAWSVRAGSNQPQHF; cdr3_nt: TGTGCCTGGAGTGTACGAGCAGGGAGCAATCAGCCCCAGCATTTT
clone_size: NA; d_call: TRBD1; v_call: TRBV5-1; j_call: TRBJ2-7; cdr3_aa: CASSSPDRGEQYF; cdr3_nt: TGCGCCAGCAGCTCCCCAGACAGGGGCGAGCAGTACTTC
clone_size: NA; d_call: NA; v_call: TRBV15; j_call: TRBJ2-7; cdr3_aa: CATSRDSTYEQYF; cdr3_nt: TGTGCCACCAGCAGGGACAGTACCTACGAGCAGTACTTC
clone_size: NA; d_call: NA; v_call: TRBV7-9; j_call: TRBJ1-1; cdr3_aa: CASSPTDYTEAFF; cdr3_nt: TGTGCCAGCAGTCCGACAGATTACACTGAAGCTTTCTTT
clone_size: NA; d_call: TRBD1; v_call: TRBV2; j_call: TRBJ2-5; cdr3_aa: CASSDTRQGEETQYF; cdr3_nt: TGTGCCAGCAGTGATACGCGACAGGGGGAGGAGACCCAGTACTTC
clone_size: NA; d_call: NA; v_call: TRBV7-3; j_call: TRBJ2-1; cdr3_aa: CASSLTVNGHNEQFF; cdr3_nt: TGTGCCAGCAGCTTAACTGTAAATGGGCACAATGAGCAGTTCTTC
clone_size: NA; d_call: NA; v_call: TRBV11-1; j_call: TRBJ2-7; cdr3_aa: CASSPHERPTYEQYF; cdr3_nt: TGTGCCAGCAGCCCCCACGAACGCCCTACCTACGAGCAGTACTTC
clone_size: NA; d_call: TRBD1; v_call: TRBV27; j_call: TRBJ2-3; cdr3_aa: CASSPRPGQGSDTQYF; cdr3_nt: TGTGCCAGCAGTCCACGACCGGGACAGGGATCTGATACGCAGTATTTT
clone_size: NA; d_call: TRBD1; v_call: TRBV27; j_call: TRBJ2-2; cdr3_aa: CASRGDRGRYTGELFF; cdr3_nt: TGTGCCAGCAGGGGGGACAGGGGGCGATACACCGGGGAGCTGTTTTTT
clone_size: NA; d_call: NA; v_call: TRBV30; j_call: TRBJ2-3; cdr3_aa: CAWSVGGGAMDTQYF; cdr3_nt: TGTGCCTGGAGTGTAGGAGGGGGGGCCATGGATACGCAGTATTTT
clone_size: NA; d_call: NA; v_call: TRBV5-4; j_call: TRBJ1-3; cdr3_aa: CASSWGGAGNTIYF; cdr3_nt: TGTGCCAGCAGCTGGGGGGGAGCAGGAAACACCATATATTTT
clone_size: NA; d_call: TRBD2; v_call: TRBV7-2; j_call: TRBJ2-1; cdr3_aa: CASSLVGEGRTNEQFF; cdr3_nt: TGTGCCAGCAGCTTAGTTGGGGAGGGGCGTACCAATGAGCAGTTCTTC
clone_size: NA; d_call: NA; v_call: TRBV11-1; j_call: TRBJ2-7; cdr3_aa: CASSLAGAPNEQYF; cdr3_nt: TGTGCCAGCAGCTTAGCAGGGGCCCCTAACGAGCAGTACTTC
clone_size: NA; d_call: TRBD1; v_call: TRBV10-2; j_call: TRBJ1-5; cdr3_aa: CARHWDRGRRQPQHF; cdr3_nt: TGCGCCAGGCACTGGGACAGGGGGAGGCGACAGCCCCAGCATTTT